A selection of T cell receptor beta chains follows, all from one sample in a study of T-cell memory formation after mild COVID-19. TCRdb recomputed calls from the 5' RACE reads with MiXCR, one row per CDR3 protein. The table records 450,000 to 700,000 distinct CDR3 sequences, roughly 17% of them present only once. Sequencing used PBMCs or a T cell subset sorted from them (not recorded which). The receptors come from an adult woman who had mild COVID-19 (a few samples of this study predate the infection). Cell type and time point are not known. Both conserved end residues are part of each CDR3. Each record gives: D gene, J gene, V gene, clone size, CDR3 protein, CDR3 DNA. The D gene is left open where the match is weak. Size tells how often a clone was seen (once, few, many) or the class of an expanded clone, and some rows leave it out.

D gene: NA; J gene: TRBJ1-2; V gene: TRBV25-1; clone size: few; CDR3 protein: CASSDWDNYGYTF; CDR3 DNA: TGTGCCAGCAGTGATTGGGATAACTATGGCTACACCTTC
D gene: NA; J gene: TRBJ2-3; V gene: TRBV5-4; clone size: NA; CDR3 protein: CASSPIDPGDTDTQYF; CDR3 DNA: TGTGCCAGCAGCCCTATTGACCCGGGGGACACAGATACGCAGTATTTT
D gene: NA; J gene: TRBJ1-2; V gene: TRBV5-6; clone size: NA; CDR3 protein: CASSLDSFYGYTF; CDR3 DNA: TGTGCCAGCAGCTTGGACAGCTTCTATGGCTACACCTTC
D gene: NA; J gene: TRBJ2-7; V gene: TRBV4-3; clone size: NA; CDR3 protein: CASSQDGGPLYEQYF; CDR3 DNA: TGCGCCAGCAGCCAAGATGGAGGGCCCCTTTACGAGCAGTACTTC
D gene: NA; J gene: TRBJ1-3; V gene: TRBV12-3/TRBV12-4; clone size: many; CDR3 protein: CASSFTGNTIYF; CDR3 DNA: TGTGCCAGCAGTTTCACTGGAAACACCATATATTTT
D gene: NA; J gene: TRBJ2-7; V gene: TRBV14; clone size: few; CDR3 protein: CASSQGREGTYEQYF; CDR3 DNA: TGTGCCAGCAGCCAGGGACGGGAAGGTACCTACGAGCAGTACTTC
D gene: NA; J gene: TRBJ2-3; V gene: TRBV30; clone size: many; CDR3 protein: CAWSVRIRDTQYF; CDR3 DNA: TGTGCCTGGAGTGTACGTATCAGGGATACGCAGTATTTT
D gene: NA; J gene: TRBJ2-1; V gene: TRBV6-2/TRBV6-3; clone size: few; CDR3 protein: CASSYSEAGIYNEQFF; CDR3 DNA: TGTGCCAGCAGTTACTCAGAGGCCGGTATCTACAATGAGCAGTTCTTC
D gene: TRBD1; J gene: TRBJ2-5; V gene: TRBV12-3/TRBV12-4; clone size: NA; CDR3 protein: CASSSLPGRGETQYF; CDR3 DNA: TGTGCCAGCAGTTCCCTGCCGGGCAGGGGGGAGACCCAGTACTTC
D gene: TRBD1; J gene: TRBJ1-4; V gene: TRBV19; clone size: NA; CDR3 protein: CASSNSRTGTEKLFF; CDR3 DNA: TGTGCCAGTAGTAATAGTCGGACAGGGACTGAAAAACTGTTTTTT
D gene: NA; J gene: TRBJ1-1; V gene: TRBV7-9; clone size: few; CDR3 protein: CASSFPTGTNTEAFF; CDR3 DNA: TGTGCCAGCAGCTTCCCTACAGGGACTAACACTGAAGCTTTCTTT
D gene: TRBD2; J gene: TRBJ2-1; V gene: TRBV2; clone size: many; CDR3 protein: CASRVSGGSSNEQFF; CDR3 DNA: TGTGCCAGCAGGGTTAGCGGGGGTAGTTCGAATGAGCAGTTCTTC
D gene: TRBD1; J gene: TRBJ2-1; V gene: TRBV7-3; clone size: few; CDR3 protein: CASSSRDRVFF; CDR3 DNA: TGTGCCAGCAGCTCCCGGGACAGGGTTTTCTTC
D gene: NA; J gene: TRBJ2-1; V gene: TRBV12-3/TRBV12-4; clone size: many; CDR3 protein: CASSLLGDEQFF; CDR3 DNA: TGTGCCAGTTCGTTGTTGGGGGATGAGCAGTTCTTC
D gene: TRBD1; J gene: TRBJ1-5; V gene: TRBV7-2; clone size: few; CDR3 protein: CASSHGTGTGSQPQHF; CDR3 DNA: TGTGCCAGCAGCCATGGTACCGGGACAGGGAGTCAGCCCCAGCATTTT
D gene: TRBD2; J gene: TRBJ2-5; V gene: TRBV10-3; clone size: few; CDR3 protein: CAISESGVTQETQYF; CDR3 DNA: TGTGCCATCAGTGAGAGCGGGGTCACCCAAGAGACCCAGTACTTC
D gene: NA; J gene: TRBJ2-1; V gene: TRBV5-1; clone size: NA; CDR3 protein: CASSFDRSSYNEQFF; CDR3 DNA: TGCGCCAGCAGCTTCGACAGGAGCTCCTACAATGAGCAGTTCTTC
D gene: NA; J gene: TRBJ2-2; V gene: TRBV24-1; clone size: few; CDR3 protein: CATSDKGWAPGTGELFF; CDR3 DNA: TGTGCCACCAGTGACAAAGGGTGGGCTCCGGGGACCGGGGAGCTGTTTTTT
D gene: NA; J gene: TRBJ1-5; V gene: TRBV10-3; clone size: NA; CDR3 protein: CAISETSNQPQHF; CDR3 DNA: TGTGCCATCAGTGAGACTAGCAATCAGCCCCAGCATTTT
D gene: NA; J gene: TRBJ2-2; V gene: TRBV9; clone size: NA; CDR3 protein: CASSRSPGQNTGELFF; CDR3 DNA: TGTGCCAGCAGCCGCTCTCCGGGACAGAACACCGGGGAGCTGTTTTTT
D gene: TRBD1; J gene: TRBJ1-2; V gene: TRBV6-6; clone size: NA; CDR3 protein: CASSYFKTGGEHGYTF; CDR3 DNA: TGTGCCAGCAGTTACTTCAAGACAGGGGGCGAGCATGGCTACACCTTC
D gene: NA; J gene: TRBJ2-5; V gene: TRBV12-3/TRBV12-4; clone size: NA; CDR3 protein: CASSLRGAVGTQYF; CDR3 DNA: TGTGCCAGCAGTTTAAGGGGGGCGGTCGGGACCCAGTACTTC
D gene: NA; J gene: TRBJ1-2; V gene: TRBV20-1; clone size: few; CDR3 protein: CSAGPARGGYTF; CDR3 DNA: TGCAGTGCTGGTCCCGCGAGGGGTGGCTACACCTTC
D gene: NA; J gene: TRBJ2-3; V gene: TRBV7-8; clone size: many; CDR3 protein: CASSLRSPSTDTQYF; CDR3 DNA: TGTGCCAGCAGCTTAAGGAGTCCGAGCACAGATACGCAGTATTTT
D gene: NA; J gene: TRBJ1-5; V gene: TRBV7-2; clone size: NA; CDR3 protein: CASSWGPTDYSNQPQHF; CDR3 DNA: TGTGCCAGCAGCTGGGGGCCTACAGATTATAGCAATCAGCCCCAGCATTTT
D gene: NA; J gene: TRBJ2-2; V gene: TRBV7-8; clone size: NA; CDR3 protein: CASSYATSGVYTGELFF; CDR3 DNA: TGTGCCAGCAGTTACGCTACTTCAGGGGTGTACACCGGGGAGCTGTTTTTT
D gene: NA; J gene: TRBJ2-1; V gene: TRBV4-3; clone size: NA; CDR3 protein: CASSYGGSGVGNEQFF; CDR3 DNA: TGCGCCAGCAGTTATGGGGGGTCGGGAGTCGGTAATGAGCAGTTCTTC
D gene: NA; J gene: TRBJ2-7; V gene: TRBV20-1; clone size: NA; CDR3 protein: CSVKGRRYEQYF; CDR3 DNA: TGCAGTGTCAAAGGGCGTCGGTACGAGCAGTACTTC
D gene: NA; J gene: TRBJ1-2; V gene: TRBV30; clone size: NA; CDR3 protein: CAWSSGYEDYGYTF; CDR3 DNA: TGTGCCTGGAGTTCCGGATATGAGGACTATGGCTACACCTTC
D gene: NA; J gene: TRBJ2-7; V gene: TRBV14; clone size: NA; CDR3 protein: CASSQDSEGSAAYEQYF; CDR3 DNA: TGTGCCAGCAGCCAAGATTCGGAGGGATCGGCAGCCTACGAGCAGTACTTC
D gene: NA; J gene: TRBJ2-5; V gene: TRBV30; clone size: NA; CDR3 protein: CAWSVFGRPETQYF; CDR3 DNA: TGTGCCTGGAGTGTATTCGGGCGACCAGAGACCCAGTACTTC
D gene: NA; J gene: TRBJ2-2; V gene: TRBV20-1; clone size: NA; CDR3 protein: CSAIRGAHPNTGELFF; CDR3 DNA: TGCAGTGCTATAAGGGGGGCACACCCGAACACCGGGGAGCTGTTTTTT
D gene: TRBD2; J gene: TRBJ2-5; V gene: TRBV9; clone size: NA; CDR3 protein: CASSVEASGVETQYF; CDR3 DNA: TGTGCCAGCAGCGTAGAGGCTAGCGGGGTGGAGACCCAGTACTTC
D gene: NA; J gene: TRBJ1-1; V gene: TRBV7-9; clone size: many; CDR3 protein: CASSTLTGYTEAFF; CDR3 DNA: TGTGCCAGCAGCACCCTGACCGGATACACTGAAGCTTTCTTT
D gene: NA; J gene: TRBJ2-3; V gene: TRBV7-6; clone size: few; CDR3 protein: CASSPPTVTDTQYF; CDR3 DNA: TGTGCCAGCAGCCCCCCCACTGTCACAGATACGCAGTATTTT
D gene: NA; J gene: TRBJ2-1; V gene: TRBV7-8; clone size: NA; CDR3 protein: CASGVLGGHIYNEQFF; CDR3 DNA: TGTGCCAGCGGGGTCCTGGGGGGACATATCTACAATGAGCAGTTCTTC
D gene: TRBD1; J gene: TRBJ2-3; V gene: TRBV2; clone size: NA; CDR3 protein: CASSAGTGLNTDTQYF; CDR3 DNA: TGTGCCAGCAGCGCCGGGACAGGGCTCAACACAGATACGCAGTATTTT
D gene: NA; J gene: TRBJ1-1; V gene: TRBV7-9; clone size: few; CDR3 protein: CASSSTSGVSTEAFF; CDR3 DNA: TGTGCCAGCAGCTCAACCTCAGGGGTTAGCACTGAAGCTTTCTTT
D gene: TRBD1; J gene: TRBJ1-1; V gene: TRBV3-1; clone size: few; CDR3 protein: CASSHRGLTEAFF; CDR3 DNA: TGTGCCAGCAGCCACAGGGGGCTGACTGAAGCTTTCTTT
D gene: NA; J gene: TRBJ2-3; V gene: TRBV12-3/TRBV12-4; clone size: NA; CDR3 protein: CASSPNGGGRTDTQYF; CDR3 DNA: TGTGCCAGCAGTCCAAATGGGGGAGGTCGCACAGATACGCAGTATTTT
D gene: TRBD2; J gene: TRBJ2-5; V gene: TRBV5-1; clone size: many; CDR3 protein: CASSVPWSGGKETQYF; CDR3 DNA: TGCGCCAGCAGCGTGCCGTGGAGCGGGGGAAAAGAGACCCAGTACTTC
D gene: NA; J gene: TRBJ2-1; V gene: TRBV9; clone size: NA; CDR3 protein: CASSVHRQATRPWDNEQFF; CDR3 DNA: TGTGCCAGCAGCGTACATCGACAGGCAACGCGCCCTTGGGACAATGAGCAGTTCTTC
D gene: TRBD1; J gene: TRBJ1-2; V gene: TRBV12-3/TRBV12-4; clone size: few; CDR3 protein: CASSPRTGQSGYTF; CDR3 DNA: TGTGCCAGCAGTCCCCGGACAGGACAAAGTGGCTACACCTTC
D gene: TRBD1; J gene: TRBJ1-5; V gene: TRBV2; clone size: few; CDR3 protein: CASSERQGVAGQPQHF; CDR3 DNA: TGTGCCAGCAGTGAAAGGCAGGGGGTTGCTGGTCAGCCCCAGCATTTT
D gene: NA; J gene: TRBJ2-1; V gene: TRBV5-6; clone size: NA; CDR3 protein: CASSLAGGVAQGEQFF; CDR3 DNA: TGTGCCAGCAGCTTGGCCGGGGGAGTAGCACAGGGGGAGCAGTTCTTC